The 27 T cell receptor beta chains reported below all come from one sample, sequenced in a study of shared T cell receptors in the human thymus. The method was immunoSEQ multiplex PCR; TCRdb's version includes in-frame clones alone and lacks a portion of them. This sample has fewer than 700,000 clones, with 88% found just once. The sample also formed part of further work on human thymus T cells.

Sample: thymocytes. Source of these receptors: a boy under three years old with a congenital heart defect.

The rearrangement links TRBV25-1 to TRBJ1-1; D remains ambiguous. Looked up from germline, CDR1 is MGHDK and CDR2 is SYGVNS. V gave up 2 bases and J gave up 1 base, with 8 bases separating them. The CDR3 contains 14 residues. The CDR3 protein is CASSELSENTEAFF. DNA for the CDR3: TGTGCCAGCAGTGAACTATCCGAGAACACTGAAGCTTTCTTT.

V usage is TRBV15 and J usage is TRBJ2-3; 8 bases agree with TRBD2. The CDR3 spans 20 residues. V was clipped by 1 base and J by 2 bases; unmatched bases: 17. From germline, CDR1 is LNHNV and CDR2 YYDKDF (reference sequence). This chain's CDR3 is CATSRVGLSGAGGHTDTQYF. In nucleotides, the CDR3 is TGTGCCACCAGCAGAGTTGGCCTTAGCGGGGCGGGAGGACACACAGATACGCAGTATTTT.

V and J are TRBV29-1 and TRBJ1-2; D uncertain. The ends were cut back, 1 base at V and 4 bases at J, with 4 bases in the middle. CDR1 is SQVTM and CDR2 is ANQGSEA in the germline V gene. The CDR3 runs to 11 residues. As DNA, the CDR3 is TGCAGCGTTGAAGTCTGCTATGGCTACACCTTC. Translation: CSVEVCYGYTF.

This sequence joins TRBV5-5 and TRBJ2-3; 12 nucleotides align to TRBD2. Germline CDR1 SGHKS, CDR2 YYEKEE (reference sequence). The V and J ends lost 3 bases and 5 bases, in that order; junction bases with no gene match: 7. CDR3 size: 16 residues. The CDR3 region is CASSYLGTSGLDTQYF. The CDR3 DNA is TGTGCCAGCAGCTACCTCGGGACTAGCGGGTTAGATACGCAGTATTTT.

The chain carries TRBV5-1 and TRBJ1-2; 7 bases match TRBD1. The V gene's germline CDR1 is SGHRS and CDR2 YFSETQ. The CDR3 runs 13 residues. V lost 4 bases and J lost 4; bases outside the gene matches: 4. The CDR3 spells CASSGGTVYGYTF. The CDR3 DNA sequence: TGCGCCAGCAGCGGCGGGACAGTCTATGGCTACACCTTC.

The chain carries TRBV9 and TRBJ1-3; 8 bases map to TRBD1. The germline CDR1 and CDR2 sequences are SGDLS and YYNGEE. V trimming: 7 bases; J trimming: 4 bases; junction bases outside the gene matches: 10. The length of the CDR3 is 15 residues. The CDR3 region has the DNA TGTGCCAGCGGACCGGACAGGGATACGGGAAACACCATATATTTT. Translation gives CASGPDRDTGNTIYF. The full variable domain, its missing parts supplied by reference TRBV9 and TRBJ1-3, is DSGVTQTPKHLITATGQRVTLRCSPRSGDLSVYWYQQSLDQGLQFLIQYYNGEERAKGNILERFSAQQFPDLHSELNLSSLELGDSALYFCASGPDRDTGNTIYFGEGSWLTVV.

The chain carries TRBV6-4 and TRBJ1-1; TRBD1 is a possible D gene (5 bases). Trimming pared 2 bases from V and 7 bases from J, leaving 14 bases between. The CDR3 spans 14 residues. CDR1 is MRHNA and CDR2 is SNTAGT in the germline V gene. The CDR3 region has the DNA TGTGCCAGCAGTGACGACAGCCGAGTACATGAAGCTTTCTTT. This translates into CASSDDSRVHEAFF.

This sequence joins TRBV1 and TRBJ2-3; TRBD1 was called by the table and not checked on the DNA. TRBV1 is listed as a pseudogene. The CDR3 consists of 16 residues. The CDR3 DNA reads as TGCACCAGCAGCCAAGACACAGGGGAACCGACAGATACGCAGTATTTT. Protein product: CTSSQDTGEPTDTQYF.

The rearrangement uses TRBV30 and TRBJ2-2; 9 bases match TRBD2. This CDR3 has 13 residues. J was trimmed by 4 bases and V by 7 bases; bases with no gene match: 4. CDR1 is GTSNPN and CDR2 is SVGIG in the germline V gene (reference sequence). The CDR3 loop is CASRTSATGELFF. The CDR3 coding sequence is TGTGCCTCGAGGACTAGCGCCACCGGGGAGCTGTTTTTT.

The rearrangement uses TRBV10-3 and TRBJ2-5; 8 nucleotides match TRBD1. The DNA end is more similar to TRBJ2-7, so the J call may be wrong. This CDR3 is 13 amino acids long. CDR1 and CDR2 (germline): ENHRY, SYGVKD. The CDR3 DNA reads as TGTGCCATCAGTGAGGACAGGGGAAACGAGCAGTACTTC. It codes for CAISEDRGNEQYF.

The V call is TRBV28, the J call TRBJ2-5, with 10 bases matching TRBD1. The tail of the sequence fits TRBJ2-7 better, so the J call may be wrong. The length of the CDR3 is 15 residues. Germline CDR1 and CDR2: MDHEN and SYDVKM. CDR3 amino acids: CASITPGQGVYEQYF. CDR3 coding DNA: TGTGCCAGCATCACCCCTGGACAGGGGGTCTACGAGCAGTACTTC.

This clone is a singleton in its sample. This chain uses TRBV23-1 with TRBJ2-6; perhaps TRBD2 as D (6 bases). Being an ORF, TRBV23-1 has a function that is uncertain. V was trimmed by 5 bases and J by 4 bases, leaving 21 bases between them. The CDR3 is 18 amino acids. The CDR3 protein is CASSIREVISSGANVLTF. CDR3 nucleotides: TGCGCCAGCAGTATAAGGGAGGTAATATCCTCCGGGGCCAACGTCCTGACTTTC.

This clone was seen a few times. The chain joins TRBV19 to TRBJ1-2; D unresolved. The CDR3 is made up of 13 amino acids. Trimming pared 3 bases from V and 3 bases from J, leaving 8 bases between. Germline-derived CDR1 and CDR2 are LNHDA and SQIVND (reference sequence). CDR3: CASSMRDHYGYTF. CDR3 sequence (DNA): TGTGCCAGTAGTATGCGGGATCACTATGGCTACACCTTC.

CDR3 DNA: TGTGCCGTAACTACAGGGTATGGCTACACCTTC. Protein sequence: CAVTTGYGYTF. The chain recombines TRBV5-4 with TRBJ1-2, with D possibly being TRBD1 (6 bases). The germline V gene has CDR1 SGHNT and CDR2 YYREEE (reference sequence). Trimming took 10 bases from V and 5 from J, leaving 12 bases between them. The CDR3 has 11 amino acids.

This chain uses TRBV15 with TRBJ1-2; the match to TRBD1 covers 10 bases. The CDR3 spans 14 residues. The germline V gene has CDR1 LNHNV and CDR2 YYDKDF (reference sequence). J was trimmed by 6 bases and V by 3 bases; bases with no gene match: 4. The CDR3 nucleotides are TGTGCCACCAGCAGGGGGGGACAGGGGAATGGCTACACCTTC. This encodes CATSRGGQGNGYTF.

The chain couples TRBV9 to TRBJ2-7, with D possibly being TRBD1 (6 bases). The CDR3 length is 14 residues. Germline assignment: CDR1 SGDLS and CDR2 YYNGEE. V was clipped by 4 bases and J by 2 bases, with 13 bases between them. The CDR3 spells CASSPSTGPYEQYF. The CDR3 nucleotides are TGTGCCAGCAGCCCGTCGACAGGACCCTACGAGCAGTACTTC.

The CDR3 loop is CASSRTSGRKNEQYF. The CDR3 nucleotides are TGTGCCAGCTCACGCACTAGCGGGAGGAAGAACGAGCAGTACTTC. The chain joins TRBV18 to TRBJ2-7; 12 bases match TRBD2. This CDR3 has 15 residues. Germline V gene lookup returns CDR1 KGHSH and CDR2 LQKENI. With 4 bases clipped from V and 5 bases from J, the junction kept 6 bases outside the gene matches.

The chain has TRBV7-3 and TRBJ2-6, with D possibly being TRBD2 (5 bases). The CDR3 is made up of 16 amino acids. Germline V gives CDR1 SGHTA, CDR2 FQGTGA. V lost 4 bases and J 4 bases, leaving 14 bases between the germline ends. CDR3 region: CASSSGMGLGANVLTF. DNA for the CDR3: TGTGCCAGCAGCTCCGGGATGGGGTTAGGGGCCAACGTCCTGACTTTC.

This chain uses TRBV5-5 with TRBJ2-2; possibly TRBD2 for D (6 bases). V lost 3 bases and J 7 bases, leaving 13 bases between the germline ends. Germline lookup yields CDR1 SGHKS and CDR2 YYEKEE (reference sequence). The CDR3 covers 14 residues. The CDR3 protein is CASSYRDSSGELFF. In DNA, the CDR3 is TGTGCCAGCAGCTACCGGGACTCAAGCGGGGAGCTGTTTTTT.

The CDR3: CASSPGTSLYEQYF. The CDR3, as DNA: TGTGCCAGCAGTCCCGGGACAAGTCTCTACGAGCAGTACTTC. The chain employs TRBV6-4 and TRBJ2-7, with D maybe TRBD1 (6 bases). V dropped 5 bases and J dropped 3 bases, with 14 bases sitting between them. The CDR3 is made up of 14 amino acids. CDR1 is MRHNA and CDR2 is SNTAGT in the germline V gene.

The chain links TRBV27 to TRBJ2-1, with TRBD2 identical over 10 bases. The CDR3 loop spans 15 amino acids. V trimming: 4 bases; J trimming: 7 bases; junction bases outside the gene matches: 7. Germline assignment: CDR1 MNHEY and CDR2 SMNVEV (reference sequence). The chain's CDR3 is CASSYQREGKNEQFF. As DNA, the CDR3 is TGTGCCAGCAGTTATCAGCGGGAGGGCAAAAATGAGCAGTTCTTC.

This clone was observed once. The chain links TRBV4-1 to TRBJ2-7; 7 nucleotides line up with TRBD2. This CDR3 has 14 amino acids. Trimming removed 4 bases from V and 2 bases from J; junction bases left unmatched: 5. Per the germline V gene, CDR1 is MGHRA and CDR2 is YSYEKL. CDR3 coding DNA: TGCGCCAGCAGCCCAGCGGGAAACGCCTACGAGCAGTACTTC. Translated: CASSPAGNAYEQYF.

The J gene is TRBJ2-5, the V gene TRBV27, with 11 bases aligning to TRBD2. CDR1 and CDR2 (germline): MNHEY, SMNVEV (reference sequence). The V and J ends lost 4 bases and 0 bases, in that order; junction bases with no gene match: 16. The CDR3 spans 20 residues. The CDR3 DNA follows: TGTGCCAGCAGTTCCCGGGACCAAAGGACTAGCGGGTTGTACCAAGAGACCCAGTACTTC. It yields the protein CASSSRDQRTSGLYQETQYF.

The genes are TRBV19 and TRBJ2-1; D is perhaps TRBD1 (6 bases). Germline lookup yields CDR1 LNHDA and CDR2 SQIVND (reference sequence). The V and J ends lost 3 bases and 3 bases respectively, with 12 bases between them. The CDR3 totals 15 residues. The CDR3 sequence: CASSIEAGDYNEQFF. CDR3 coding DNA: TGTGCCAGTAGTATCGAGGCAGGGGACTACAATGAGCAGTTCTTC. Complete variable domain (other parts from reference TRBV19 and TRBJ2-1): DGGITQSPKYLFRKEGQNVTLSCEQNLNHDAMYWYRQDPGQGLRLIYYSQIVNDFQKGDIAEGYSVSREKKESFPLTVTSAQKNPTAFYLCASSIEAGDYNEQFFGPGTRLTVL.

The chain has TRBV19 and TRBJ2-7, with D possibly matching TRBD2 (6 bases). V gave up 7 bases and J gave up 4 bases, with 17 bases separating them. The CDR3 spans 14 residues. Germline V gene data show CDR1 as LNHDA and CDR2 as SQIVND (reference sequence). This CDR3 reads CASTLAEGPYEQYF. The CDR3 DNA reads TGTGCCAGTACGTTGGCGGAGGGCCCATACGAGCAGTACTTC.

The V gene is TRBV27, the J gene TRBJ2-3, with 9 positions matching TRBD1. The CDR3 runs to 16 residues. V was pared by 5 bases and J by 5 bases, with 11 bases of the junction left unmatched. From germline, CDR1 is MNHEY and CDR2 SMNVEV (reference sequence). CDR3 sequence: CASSPHGDRAKDTQYF. The CDR3 DNA sequence: TGTGCCAGCAGTCCACACGGGGACAGGGCCAAAGATACGCAGTATTTT.

The chain couples TRBV7-9 to TRBJ2-1, with D perhaps matching TRBD1 (5 bases). Germline V lookup: CDR1 SEHNR, CDR2 FQNEAQ (reference sequence). The CDR3 extends over 12 amino acids. Trimming left V 5 bases short and J 5 bases short, with 7 bases between. The CDR3 loop is CASSPRDNEQFF. Written as DNA, the CDR3 is TGTGCCAGCAGCCCCAGGGACAATGAGCAGTTCTTC.